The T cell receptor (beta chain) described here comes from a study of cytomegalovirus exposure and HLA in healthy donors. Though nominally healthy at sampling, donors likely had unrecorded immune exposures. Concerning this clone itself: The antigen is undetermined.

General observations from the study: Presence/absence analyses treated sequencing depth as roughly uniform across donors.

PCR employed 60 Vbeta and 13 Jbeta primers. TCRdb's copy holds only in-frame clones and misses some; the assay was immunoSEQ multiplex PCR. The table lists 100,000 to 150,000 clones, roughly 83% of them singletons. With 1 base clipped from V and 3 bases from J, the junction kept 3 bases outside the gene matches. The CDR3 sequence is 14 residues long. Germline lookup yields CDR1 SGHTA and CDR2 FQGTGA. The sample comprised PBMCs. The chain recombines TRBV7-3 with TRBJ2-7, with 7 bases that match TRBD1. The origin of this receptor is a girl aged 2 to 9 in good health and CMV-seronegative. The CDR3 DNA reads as TGTGCCAGCAGCTTAAAAGGGGGCCTCTACGAGCAGTACTTC. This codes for CASSLKGGLYEQYF.